A selection of T cell receptor beta chains follows, all from one sample in a study of cytomegalovirus exposure and HLA in healthy donors. This table comes from immunoSEQ multiplex PCR, and its TCRdb copy is limited to in-frame clones, with some not included. This table has about 130,000 clones, roughly 90% appearing once. Sequences were obtained from PBMCs. Every receptor here comes from a woman aged 18-30 years in good health and CMV-seronegative. CDR3s include the opening cysteine and the closing phenylalanine or tryptophan. D genes are given only for firm matches. Size values are once, few and many counts, or a class for expanded clones, and some rows have none.

d_call	v_call	clone_size	j_call	cdr3_aa	cdr3_nt
.	TRBV28	.	TRBJ2-7	CASSPSPAYPYEQYF	TGTGCCAGCAGTCCTAGCCCCGCCTACCCCTACGAGCAGTACTTC
TRBD1	TRBV27	.	TRBJ2-1	CASSPGQGYNEQFF	TGTGCCAGCAGTCCGGGACAGGGTTACAATGAGCAGTTCTTC
.	TRBV5-4	.	TRBJ2-3	CASSLAQRVSDTQYF	TGTGCCAGCAGCTTGGCTCAACGGGTATCAGATACGCAGTATTTT
TRBD1	TRBV6-6	.	TRBJ1-2	CASSRGTDGYTF	TGTGCCAGCAGTCGGGGGACAGATGGCTACACCTTC
TRBD2	TRBV27	.	TRBJ2-1	CASSVLAGGGNEQFF	TGTGCCAGCAGCGTGCTAGCGGGAGGGGGCAATGAGCAGTTCTTC
TRBD1	TRBV6-4	once	TRBJ2-5	CASSASSGTGLEGTQETQYF	TGTGCCAGCAGTGCGTCCTCCGGGACAGGGCTCGAGGGTACCCAAGAGACCCAGTACTTC
TRBD2	TRBV7-7	.	TRBJ2-1	CASSPSAGGLNEQFF	TGTGCTAGCAGCCCCTCAGCGGGAGGTCTCAATGAGCAGTTCTTC
TRBD1	TRBV28	.	TRBJ1-2	CASSLSALGGGYGYGYTF	TGTGCCAGCAGTTTGAGCGCGCTCGGAGGGGGCTACGGCTATGGCTACACCTTC
.	TRBV27	.	TRBJ2-7	CASSALPHEQYF	TGTGCCAGCAGTGCCCTACCCCACGAGCAGTACTTC
TRBD1	TRBV28	.	TRBJ2-2	CASSFRTGTTGELFF	TGTGCCAGCAGTTTCCGGACAGGTACCACCGGGGAGCTGTTTTTT
.	TRBV6-6	.	TRBJ2-5	CASSRTEETQYF	TGTGCCAGCAGCAGGACAGAAGAGACCCAGTACTTC
.	TRBV30	.	TRBJ1-5	CAWSPNGWRQPQHF	TGTGCCTGGAGTCCCAATGGATGGAGGCAGCCCCAGCATTTT
.	TRBV7-8	.	TRBJ1-3	CASSIFSGSGNTIYF	TGTGCCAGCAGTATTTTTTCGGGCTCTGGAAACACCATATATTTT
.	TRBV28	.	TRBJ1-1	CASSLLGAGTEAFF	TGTGCCAGCAGTTTACTGGGGGCGGGCACTGAAGCTTTCTTT
TRBD1	TRBV4-2	.	TRBJ2-2	CASSQDRTNTGELFF	TGTGCCAGCAGCCAGGACAGGACGAACACCGGGGAGCTGTTTTTT
.	TRBV6-1	.	TRBJ2-5	CASSDVQETQYF	TGTGCCAGCAGTGACGTCCAAGAGACCCAGTACTTC
TRBD2	TRBV11-2	.	TRBJ2-7	CASSLIGLAGEQYF	TGTGCCAGCAGCTTAATCGGACTAGCGGGCGAGCAGTACTTC
TRBD1	TRBV5-6	.	TRBJ2-7	CASSLATGVMTEQYF	TGTGCCAGCAGCTTGGCGACAGGGGTTATGACCGAGCAGTACTTC
TRBD1	TRBV28	.	TRBJ2-5	CASSPRTGQETQYF	TGTGCCAGCAGTCCCAGGACAGGGCAAGAGACCCAGTACTTC
.	TRBV28	.	TRBJ1-2	CASSFNRRHGYTF	TGTGCCAGCAGTTTTAACAGGCGCCATGGCTACACCTTC
TRBD2	TRBV5-1	.	TRBJ2-7	CASSLGAQREGLYEQYF	TGCGCCAGCAGCTTAGGGGCCCAGCGGGAGGGCCTCTACGAGCAGTACTTC
TRBD2	TRBV5-4	.	TRBJ2-5	CASSSGLAGGGETQYF	TGTGCCAGCAGTTCTGGACTAGCGGGAGGTGGGGAGACCCAGTACTTC
.	TRBV5-6	.	TRBJ2-7	CASSLVGSRGEQYF	TGTGCCAGCAGCTTGGTCGGTAGCCGAGGCGAGCAGTACTTC
TRBD1	TRBV5-1	.	TRBJ1-1	CASRQGANTEAFF	TGCGCCAGCAGACAGGGGGCGAACACTGAAGCTTTCTTT